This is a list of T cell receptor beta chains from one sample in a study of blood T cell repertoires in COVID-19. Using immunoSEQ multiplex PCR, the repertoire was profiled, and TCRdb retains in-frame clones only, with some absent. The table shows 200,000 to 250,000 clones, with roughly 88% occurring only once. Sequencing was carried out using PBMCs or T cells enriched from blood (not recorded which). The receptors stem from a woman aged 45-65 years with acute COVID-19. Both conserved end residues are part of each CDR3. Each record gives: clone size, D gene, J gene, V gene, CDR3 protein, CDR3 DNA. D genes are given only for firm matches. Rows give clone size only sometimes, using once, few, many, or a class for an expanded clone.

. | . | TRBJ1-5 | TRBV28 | CASGVADYSNQPQHF | TGTGCCAGCGGGGTGGCAGACTATAGCAATCAGCCCCAGCATTTT
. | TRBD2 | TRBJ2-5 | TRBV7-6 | CASSLGVAGELEETQYF | TGTGCCAGCAGCTTAGGCGTTGCGGGAGAATTAGAAGAGACCCAGTACTTC
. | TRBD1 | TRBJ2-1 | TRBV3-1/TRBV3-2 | CASSQDYRGYNEQFF | TGTGCCAGCAGCCAAGACTACAGGGGCTACAATGAGCAGTTCTTC
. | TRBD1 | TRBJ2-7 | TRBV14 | CASSPGQGIYEQYF | TGTGCCAGCAGCCCCGGACAGGGAATCTACGAGCAGTACTTC
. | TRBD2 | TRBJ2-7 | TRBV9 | CASSVGTSGSYEQYF | TGTGCCAGCAGCGTCGGGACTAGCGGATCCTACGAGCAGTACTTC
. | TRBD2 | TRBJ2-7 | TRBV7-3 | CASSPQSGSKYEQYF | TGTGCCAGCAGCCCCCAAAGCGGGAGTAAGTACGAGCAGTACTTC
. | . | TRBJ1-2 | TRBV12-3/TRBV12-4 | CASSGGYGYTF | TGTGCCAGCAGCGGTGGCTATGGCTACACCTTC
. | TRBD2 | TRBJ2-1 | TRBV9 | CASSPPLAGGVNEQFF | TGTGCCAGCAGCCCCCCTCTAGCGGGAGGAGTCAATGAGCAGTTCTTC
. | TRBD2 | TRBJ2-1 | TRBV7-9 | CASSLSSGSNNEQFF | TGTGCCAGCAGCCTCTCTAGCGGGAGTAACAATGAGCAGTTCTTC
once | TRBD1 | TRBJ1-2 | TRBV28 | CASSTGTGSDGYTF | TGTGCCAGCAGTACAGGGACAGGGTCTGATGGCTACACCTTC
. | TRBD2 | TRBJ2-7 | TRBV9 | CASSPVGGGFYEQYF | TGTGCCAGCAGCCCCGTGGGGGGAGGGTTCTACGAGCAGTACTTC
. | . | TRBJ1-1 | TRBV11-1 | CASSLRRTRMNTEAFF | TGTGCCAGCAGCTTGAGACGGACAAGGATGAACACTGAAGCTTTCTTT
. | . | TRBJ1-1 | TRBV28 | CASRPQNTEAFF | TGTGCCAGCAGACCACAAAACACTGAAGCTTTCTTT
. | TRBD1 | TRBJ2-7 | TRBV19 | CASGQGGIYEQYF | TGTGCCAGCGGACAGGGCGGGATTTACGAGCAGTACTTC
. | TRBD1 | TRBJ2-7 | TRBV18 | CASSPGQGPYEQYF | TGTGCCAGCTCACCGGGACAGGGGCCCTACGAGCAGTACTTC
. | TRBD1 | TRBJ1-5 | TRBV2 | CASSGQGADNQPQHF | TGTGCCAGCAGTGGACAGGGGGCTGATAATCAGCCCCAGCATTTT
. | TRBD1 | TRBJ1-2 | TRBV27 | CASSLTGDGYTF | TGTGCCAGCAGCTTGACAGGGGATGGCTACACCTTC
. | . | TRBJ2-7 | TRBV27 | CASSTSSYEQYF | TGTGCCAGCAGTACCAGCTCCTACGAGCAGTACTTC
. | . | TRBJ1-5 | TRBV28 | CASSLAMAYQPQHF | TGTGCCAGCAGTTTGGCAATGGCCTATCAGCCCCAGCATTTT
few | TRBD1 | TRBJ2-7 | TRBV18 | CASSPATGAGEQYF | TGTGCCAGCTCACCAGCGACAGGGGCGGGCGAGCAGTACTTC
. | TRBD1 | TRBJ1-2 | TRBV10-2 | CASSEDRVYYGYTF | TGCGCCAGCAGTGAAGACAGGGTCTACTATGGCTACACCTTC
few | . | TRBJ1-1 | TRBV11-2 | CASSPFRIFEATNTEAFF | TGTGCCAGCAGCCCCTTCCGAATATTTGAAGCCACCAACACTGAAGCTTTCTTT
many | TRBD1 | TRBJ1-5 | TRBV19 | CASSIRGQGISQPQHF | TGTGCCAGTAGTATACGGGGACAGGGGATTAGTCAGCCCCAGCATTTT
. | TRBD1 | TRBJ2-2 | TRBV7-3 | CASSLTGQGTGELFF | TGTGCCAGCAGCTTAACGGGACAGGGAACAGGGGAGCTGTTTTTT
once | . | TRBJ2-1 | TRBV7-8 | CASSLHGTWAEQFF | TGTGCCAGCAGCCTCCACGGGACTTGGGCTGAGCAGTTCTTC
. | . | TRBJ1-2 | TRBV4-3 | CASSPGTYNYGYTF | TGCGCCAGCAGCCCCGGGACTTATAACTATGGCTACACCTTC
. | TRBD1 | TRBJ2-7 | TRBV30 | CAWSPMGRQGNHEQYF | TGTGCCTGGAGTCCAATGGGGAGACAGGGAAACCACGAGCAGTACTTC
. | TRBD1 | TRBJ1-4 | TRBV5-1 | CASSLGFIQGAYEKLFF | TGCGCCAGCAGCTTGGGGTTTATACAGGGGGCATATGAAAAACTGTTTTTT
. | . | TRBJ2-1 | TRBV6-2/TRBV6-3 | CASSYSGRGYNEQFF | TGTGCCAGCAGTTACTCGGGAAGGGGCTACAATGAGCAGTTCTTC
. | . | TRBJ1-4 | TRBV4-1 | CASSPLPGGLATNEKLFF | TGCGCCAGCAGCCCCCTCCCCGGGGGACTAGCAACTAATGAAAAACTGTTTTTT
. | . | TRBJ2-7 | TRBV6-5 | CASSLRDRGEQYF | TGTGCCAGTTCCCTGAGGGATCGGGGGGAGCAGTACTTC
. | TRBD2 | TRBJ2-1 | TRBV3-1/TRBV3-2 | CASSHGGRHEQFF | TGTGCCAGCAGCCACGGCGGGAGACATGAGCAGTTCTTC
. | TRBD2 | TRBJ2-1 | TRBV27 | CASSLILAGGPYNEQFF | TGTGCCAGCAGTTTAATCCTAGCGGGAGGTCCCTACAATGAGCAGTTCTTC
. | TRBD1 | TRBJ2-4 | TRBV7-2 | CASSFHRGKNIQYF | TGTGCCAGCAGCTTCCACAGGGGAAAAAACATTCAGTACTTC
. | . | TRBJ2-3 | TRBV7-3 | CASSLSRGSTDTQYF | TGTGCCAGCAGCTTGTCTAGGGGGAGCACAGATACGCAGTATTTT
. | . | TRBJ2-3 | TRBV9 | CASSVVSGGTDTQYF | TGTGCCAGCAGCGTAGTTAGCGGTGGCACAGATACGCAGTATTTT
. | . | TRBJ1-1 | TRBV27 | CASSFAGAGTEAFF | TGTGCCAGCAGTTTTGCAGGGGCTGGCACTGAAGCTTTCTTT
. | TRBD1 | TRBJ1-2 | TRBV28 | CASNGQGQGYWYGYTF | TGTGCCAGCAATGGACAGGGGCAAGGATATTGGTATGGCTACACCTTC
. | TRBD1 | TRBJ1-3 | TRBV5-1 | CASSYSDRGDSGNTIYF | TGCGCCAGCAGCTATTCCGACAGGGGGGACTCTGGAAACACCATATATTTT
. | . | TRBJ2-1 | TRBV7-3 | CASSLTSHPYNEQFF | TGTGCCAGCAGCTTAACGTCACACCCCTACAATGAGCAGTTCTTC
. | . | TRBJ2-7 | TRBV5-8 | CASSLVGRAYEQYF | TGTGCCAGCAGCTTGGTCGGCAGGGCTTACGAGCAGTACTTC
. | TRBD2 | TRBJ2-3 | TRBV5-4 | CASSLGTSVTDTQYF | TGTGCCAGCAGCTTGGGGACTAGCGTCACAGATACGCAGTATTTT
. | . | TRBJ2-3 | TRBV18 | CASSPPTLGTDTQYF | TGTGCCAGCTCACCACCGACACTGGGCACAGATACGCAGTATTTT
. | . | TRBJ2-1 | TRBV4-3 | CASSQGHREQFF | TGCGCCAGCAGCCAAGGACACAGGGAGCAGTTCTTC
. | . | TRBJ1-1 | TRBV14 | CASSQDRLTEAFF | TGTGCCAGCAGCCAAGACCGACTGACTGAAGCTTTCTTT
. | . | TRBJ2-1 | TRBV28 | CASSPHYGGTDDNEQFF | TGTGCCAGCAGCCCCCATTATGGCGGGACCGATGACAATGAGCAGTTCTTC
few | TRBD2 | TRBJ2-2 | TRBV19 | CASSHRLAVNTGELFF | TGTGCCAGTAGTCACCGACTAGCGGTGAACACCGGGGAGCTGTTTTTT
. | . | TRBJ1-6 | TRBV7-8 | CASSLDGSSYNSPLHF | TGTGCCAGCAGCTTAGACGGGAGCTCCTATAATTCACCCCTCCACTTT
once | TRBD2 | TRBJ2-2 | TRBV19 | CASSESSGSNTGELFF | TGTGCCAGTAGCGAATCTAGCGGGAGTAACACCGGGGAGCTGTTTTTT
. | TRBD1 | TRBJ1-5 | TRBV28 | CASSFPRQGLRPRHF | TGTGCCAGCAGTTTTCCCCGACAGGGTCTTCGGCCCAGGCATTTT
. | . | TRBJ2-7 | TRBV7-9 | CASSLAQRTAPYEQYF | TGTGCCAGCAGCTTAGCCCAGCGGACAGCTCCTTACGAGCAGTACTTC
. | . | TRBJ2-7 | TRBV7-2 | CASSLSTGIPYEQYF | TGTGCCAGCAGCTTAAGCACAGGGATCCCCTACGAGCAGTACTTC
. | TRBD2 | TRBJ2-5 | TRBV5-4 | CASSLGASGRAFGQETQYF | TGTGCCAGCAGCTTGGGCGCTAGCGGGAGGGCCTTTGGTCAAGAGACCCAGTACTTC
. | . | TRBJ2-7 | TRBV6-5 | CASITQLGPYEQYF | TGTGCCAGCATAACACAGTTGGGTCCCTACGAGCAGTACTTC
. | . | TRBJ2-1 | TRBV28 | CASSFSSRANSYNEQFF | TGTGCCAGCAGTTTTAGTAGCCGCGCTAACTCCTACAATGAGCAGTTCTTC
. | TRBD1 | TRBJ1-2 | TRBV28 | CASSRTGNSYGYTF | TGTGCCAGCAGTAGGACAGGGAATTCCTATGGCTACACCTTC
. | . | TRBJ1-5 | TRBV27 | CASSFYSNQPQHF | TGTGCCAGCAGTTTTTATAGCAATCAGCCCCAGCATTTT